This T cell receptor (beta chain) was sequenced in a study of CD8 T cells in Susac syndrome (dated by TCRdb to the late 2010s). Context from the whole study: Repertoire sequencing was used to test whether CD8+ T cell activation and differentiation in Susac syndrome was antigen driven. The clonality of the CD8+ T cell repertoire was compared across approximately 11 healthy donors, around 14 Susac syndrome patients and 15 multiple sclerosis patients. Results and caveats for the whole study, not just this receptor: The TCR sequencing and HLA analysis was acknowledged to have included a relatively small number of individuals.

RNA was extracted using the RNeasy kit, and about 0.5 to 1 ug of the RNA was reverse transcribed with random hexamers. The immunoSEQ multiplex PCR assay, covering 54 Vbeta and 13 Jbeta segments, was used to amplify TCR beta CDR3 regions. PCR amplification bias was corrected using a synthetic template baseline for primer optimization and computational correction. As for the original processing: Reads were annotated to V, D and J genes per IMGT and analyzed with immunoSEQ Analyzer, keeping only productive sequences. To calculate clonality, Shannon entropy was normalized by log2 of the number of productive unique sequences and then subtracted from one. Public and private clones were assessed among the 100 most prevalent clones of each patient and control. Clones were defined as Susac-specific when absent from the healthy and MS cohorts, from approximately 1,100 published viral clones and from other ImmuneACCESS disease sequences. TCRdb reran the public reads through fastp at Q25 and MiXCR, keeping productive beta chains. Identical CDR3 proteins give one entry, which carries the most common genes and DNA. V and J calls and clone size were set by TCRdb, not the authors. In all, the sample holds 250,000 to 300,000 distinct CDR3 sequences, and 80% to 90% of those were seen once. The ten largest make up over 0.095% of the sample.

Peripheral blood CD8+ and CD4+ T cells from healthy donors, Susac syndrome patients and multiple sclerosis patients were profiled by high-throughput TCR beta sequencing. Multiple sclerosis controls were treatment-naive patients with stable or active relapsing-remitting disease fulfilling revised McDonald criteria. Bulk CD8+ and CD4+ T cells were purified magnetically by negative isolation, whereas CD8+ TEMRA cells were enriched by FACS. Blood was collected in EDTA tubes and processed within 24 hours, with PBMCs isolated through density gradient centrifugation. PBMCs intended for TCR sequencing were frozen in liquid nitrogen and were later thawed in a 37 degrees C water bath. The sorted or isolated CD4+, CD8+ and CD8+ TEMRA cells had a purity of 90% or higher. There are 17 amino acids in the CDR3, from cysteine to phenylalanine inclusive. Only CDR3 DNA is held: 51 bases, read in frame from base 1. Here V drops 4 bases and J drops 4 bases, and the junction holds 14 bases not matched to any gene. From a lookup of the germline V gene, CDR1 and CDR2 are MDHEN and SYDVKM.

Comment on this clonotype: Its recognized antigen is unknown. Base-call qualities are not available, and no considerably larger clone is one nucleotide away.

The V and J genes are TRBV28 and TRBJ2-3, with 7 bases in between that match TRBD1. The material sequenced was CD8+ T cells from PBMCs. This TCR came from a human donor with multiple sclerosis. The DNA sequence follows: TGTGCCAGCAGTTCCTCTTCCGTATACAGGGGACCAGATACGCAGTATTTT. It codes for CASSSSSVYRGPDTQYF.